The sequence of this T cell receptor (beta chain) was determined in a study of T cells in Graves' hyperthyroidism and ophthalmopathy. There are many counts of this clonotype. The source material, RNA transcripts, was used to amplify TCR beta CDR3 regions. Carried out on the TCR CDR3, a first-round RT-PCR used the HTBI primer set. From the multiplex PCR reads, TCRdb called clonotypes with MiXCR, one entry per CDR3 protein. The data contain fewer than 300,000 distinct CDR3 sequences, about 16% of them singletons. First hyperthyroidism diagnosis is when the blood sample was obtained, before any ophthalmopathy symptoms. The receptor's source is a woman aged 45 to 65 with Graves' hyperthyroidism that later progressed to Graves' ophthalmopathy. The sequenced material came from blood.

CDR3 sequence reads: CASSLDGGRGSYEQYF. The CDR3 region has the DNA TGTGCCAGCAGCTTAGATGGCGGGAGGGGGTCCTACGAGCAGTACTTC. The chain recombines TRBV7-2 with TRBJ2-7; 9 nucleotides agree with TRBD2. The trim removed 1 base at V and 1 base at J, leaving 5 bases unmatched. This CDR3 is built from 16 residues. The germline gives CDR1 SGHTA, CDR2 FQGNSA.